The 18 T cell receptor beta chains listed next were all sequenced from one sample in a study of blood T cell repertoires in COVID-19. Sequencing used immunoSEQ multiplex PCR; TCRdb keeps in-frame clones, though not all of them. The data show hundreds of thousands of clones, around 85% seen once. The sample comprised PBMCs or T cells enriched from blood (not recorded which). These receptors came from a man aged 35-49 years who had recovered from COVID-19.

V usage is TRBV2 and J usage is TRBJ2-5, with unresolved D. The CDR3 has 13 residues. V lost 3 bases and J 7 bases, leaving 12 bases between the germline ends. CDR1 is SNHLY and CDR2 is FYNNEI in the germline V gene. CDR3 bases: TGTGCCAGCAGTGATCAGGAAGGTGGGACCCAGTACTTC. Translation: CASSDQEGGTQYF.

This clone was found once. J is TRBJ2-5 and V is TRBV7-2; D possibly corresponds to TRBD2 (5 bases). CDR1 and CDR2 from the germline V gene are SGHTA and FQGNSA. V lost 2 bases, J lost 4 bases, and 17 bases lay in between. The CDR3 loop spans 16 amino acids. Here the CDR3 DNA reads TGTGCCAGCAGCTTATACTTTGGGAGTGGTAGAGAGACCCAGTACTTC. Translated, it gives CASSLYFGSGRETQYF.

The chain has TRBV18 and TRBJ1-6; TRBD1 is a possible D gene (5 bases). V was trimmed by 1 base and J by 5 bases, leaving 6 bases between them. CDR3 length equals 14 residues. Germline CDR1 is KGHSH and CDR2 is LQKENI. CDR3 bases: TGTGCCAGCTCACCACTCAGGGATAATTCACCCCTCCACTTT. Its protein is CASSPLRDNSPLHF.

The chain recombines TRBV9 with TRBJ2-1; 8 bases align to TRBD2. The CDR3 is made up of 15 amino acids. The trim removed 2 bases at V and 4 bases at J, leaving 5 bases unmatched. The germline V gene has CDR1 SGDLS and CDR2 YYNGEE. CDR3 protein: CASSVSGSMYNEQFF. The CDR3 nucleotides read TGTGCCAGCAGCGTCAGCGGGAGTATGTACAATGAGCAGTTCTTC. The full variable domain, with the rest looked up from reference TRBV9 and TRBJ2-1, is DSGVTQTPKHLITATGQRVTLRCSPRSGDLSVYWYQQSLDQGLQFLIQYYNGEERAKGNILERFSAQQFPDLHSELNLSSLELGDSALYFCASSVSGSMYNEQFFGPGTRLTVL.

This chain links TRBV19 with TRBJ1-5, with D tentatively TRBD1 (5 bases). CDR3 length: 13 residues. V lost 4 bases and J 9 bases, leaving 13 bases between the germline ends. Per germline, CDR1 LNHDA and CDR2 SQIVND (reference sequence). CDR3 bases: TGTGCCAGTAGTAGCAGGGTGCTGGGGCCCCAGCATTTT. Its translation is CASSSRVLGPQHF.

The rearrangement joins TRBV3-1 (or the pseudogene TRBV3-2) to TRBJ2-1; D unclear. Trimming removed 6 bases at V and 6 bases at J, with 6 bases between. The CDR3 loop spans 11 amino acids. In germline, CDR1 is LGHDT, CDR2 YNNKEL (reference sequence). CDR3 in amino acids: CASRGSNEQFF. The CDR3 DNA reads TGTGCCAGCAGGGGCTCCAATGAGCAGTTCTTC.

The chain joins TRBV7-2 to TRBJ1-6; D might be TRBD1 (5 bases). From germline, CDR1 is SGHTA and CDR2 FQGNSA. Trimming removed 5 bases at V and 9 bases at J, with 14 bases between. CDR3 length equals 14 residues. CDR3 loop: CASSPLGGVSPLHF. CDR3 DNA: TGTGCCAGCAGCCCCTTGGGGGGGGTTTCACCCCTCCACTTT.

The chain has TRBV9 and TRBJ2-1, with 8 bases fitting TRBD1. The CDR3 spans 18 residues. Germline V gene lookup returns CDR1 SGDLS and CDR2 YYNGEE. Losses at the gene ends were 4 bases for V and 7 bases for J; bases not matched to a gene: 19. The CDR3: CASSPKSGRDRTFNEQFF. The CDR3 DNA reads as TGTGCCAGCAGCCCGAAGTCGGGCCGGGACAGGACCTTTAATGAGCAGTTCTTC.

The rearrangement joins TRBV5-1 to TRBJ2-2, with 13 bases aligning to TRBD2. Germline V gives CDR1 SGHRS, CDR2 YFSETQ. Trimming cost V 4 bases and J 5 bases; bases outside gene matches: 8. This CDR3 is built from 17 residues. The CDR3 region is CASSPGTSGTRTGELFF. In DNA form, the CDR3 reads TGCGCCAGCAGCCCCGGGACTAGCGGGACCAGAACCGGGGAGCTGTTTTTT.

In this sample, this clone turned up many times. This chain joins TRBV6-4 and TRBJ2-3; TRBD1 matches 7 bases. This CDR3 spans 15 amino acids. V trimming: 0 bases; J trimming: 4 bases; junction bases outside the gene matches: 4. The germline V gene has CDR1 MRHNA and CDR2 SNTAGT. The CDR3 here is CASSDSKGAPDTQYF. As DNA, the CDR3 is TGTGCCAGCAGTGACTCGAAGGGGGCGCCAGATACGCAGTATTTT.

The rearrangement joins TRBV20-1 to TRBJ2-7; maybe TRBD1 (6 bases). CDR1 is DFQATT, CDR2 SNEGSKA, per germline (reference sequence). This CDR3 contains 10 residues. Trimming took off 3 bases at V and 7 bases at J, with 7 bases between the two ends. CDR3 bases: TGCAGTGCTAGTCAGGGGGAGCAGTACTTC. It codes for CSASQGEQYF.

CDR3 amino acids: CASSFQQGAGAGELFF. The CDR3 nucleotides read TGTGCCAGCAGCTTCCAACAGGGGGCAGGAGCCGGGGAGCTGTTTTTT. The chain uses TRBV7-9 and TRBJ2-2; 9 nucleotides agree with TRBD1. This CDR3 is 16 amino acids long. Germline-derived CDR1 and CDR2 are SEHNR and FQNEAQ (reference sequence). The junction had 8 bases not matched to a gene; V was cut back by 3 bases and J by 6 bases.

V is TRBV2 and J is TRBJ1-4; 7 positions agree with TRBD1. From germline, CDR1 is SNHLY and CDR2 FYNNEI. The ends lost 9 bases at V and 3 bases at J; junction bases unmatched: 4. CDR3 length: 13 amino acids. The CDR3 DNA sequence: TGTGCCAGGGGGACAGATCCTAATGAAAAACTGTTTTTT. Its translation is CARGTDPNEKLFF.

J is TRBJ2-2 and V is TRBV6-5, with TRBD2 matching over 11 bases. From germline, CDR1 is MNHEY and CDR2 SVGAGI. The CDR3 has 14 amino acids. Trimming removed 7 bases from V and 4 bases from J; junction bases left unmatched: 2. The DNA for the CDR3 is TGTGCCAGCACCGGACTAGCGGGCACCGGGGAGCTGTTTTTT. Translated, it gives CASTGLAGTGELFF.

The J gene is TRBJ1-5, the V gene TRBV3-1 (or the pseudogene TRBV3-2), with D hard to call. This CDR3 spans 14 amino acids. V was trimmed by 5 bases and J by 6 bases, leaving 14 bases between them. From germline, CDR1 is LGHDT and CDR2 YNNKEL (reference sequence). The CDR3 spells CASSFRGYGQPQHF. CDR3 sequence (DNA): TGTGCCAGCAGCTTTAGAGGGTACGGTCAGCCCCAGCATTTT.

This chain connects TRBV19 to TRBJ1-2, with a tentative D call TRBD1 (5 bases). The ends were cut back, 5 bases at V and 7 bases at J, with 17 bases in the middle. The germline V gene encodes CDR1 LNHDA and CDR2 SQIVND (reference sequence). The CDR3 contains 14 residues. Written as DNA, the CDR3 is TGTGCCAGTAGTTCTTCGGACAAAGTGTCTGGCTACACCTTC. Protein sequence: CASSSSDKVSGYTF.

CDR3 in amino acids: CASSQVPAGPNSGNTIYF. The CDR3 DNA reads TGCGCCAGCAGCCAGGTTCCGGCAGGTCCAAACTCTGGAAACACCATATATTTT. The chain carries TRBV4-1 and TRBJ1-3, with unresolved D. Deletions cut 3 bases from V and 0 bases from J, with 18 bases between. Germline CDR1 MGHRA, CDR2 YSYEKL. The CDR3 loop spans 18 amino acids.

This chain uses TRBV2 with TRBJ2-3; TRBD1 matches 12 bases. V lost 1 base and J lost 3; bases outside the gene matches: 8. This CDR3 has 18 residues. From germline, CDR1 is SNHLY and CDR2 FYNNEI. For the CDR3, the DNA is TGTGCCAGCAGTGAAGGCCCGGGACAGGGGGCGAGTACAGATACGCAGTATTTT. It specifies CASSEGPGQGASTDTQYF.